The rows below give T cell receptor beta chains drawn from one sample of a study of blood T cells in healthy people across ages. From the 5' RACE reads, TCRdb called clonotypes with MiXCR, one entry per CDR3 protein. The sample lists a few hundred thousand distinct CDR3 sequences; about 28% were seen once. Another study also made use of these data, one on T cells of mothers and their children.

Sequencing was done on a sample of blood. The receptors were gathered from a boy aged 2 to 10 in good health. The CDR3 runs from the conserved cysteine through the conserved F or W. The D gene is left open where the match is weak. The size entry is marked missing in some rows and otherwise reads once, few, many or a size class.

size: few; J: TRBJ2-1; V: TRBV6-6; D: .; CDR3: CASNGDFDNEQFF; DNA: TGTGCCAGCAACGGGGATTTCGACAATGAGCAGTTCTTC
size: .; J: TRBJ2-7; V: TRBV18; D: .; CDR3: CASSRSETYEQYF; DNA: TGTGCCAGCTCACGGTCAGAAACCTACGAGCAGTACTTC
size: few; J: TRBJ2-2; V: TRBV4-3; D: .; CDR3: CASSQGPASANTGELFF; DNA: TGCGCCAGCAGCCAAGGACCGGCTAGCGCGAACACCGGGGAGCTGTTTTTT
size: .; J: TRBJ2-5; V: TRBV5-1; D: .; CDR3: CASSLGRNEETQYF; DNA: TGCGCCAGCAGCTTGGGCCGGAATGAGGAGACCCAGTACTTC
size: few; J: TRBJ1-1; V: TRBV7-2; D: .; CDR3: CASSLRKDTEAFF; DNA: TGTGCCAGCAGCTTAAGGAAGGACACTGAAGCTTTCTTT
size: few; J: TRBJ2-2; V: TRBV6-2/TRBV6-3; D: .; CDR3: CASGSEERTGELFF; DNA: TGTGCCAGCGGTAGCGAGGAACGAACCGGGGAGCTGTTTTTT
size: once; J: TRBJ1-1; V: TRBV28; D: .; CDR3: CASSFSAWRVGGTEAFF; DNA: TGTGCCAGCAGTTTTAGTGCGTGGAGAGTTGGTGGCACTGAAGCTTTCTTT
size: few; J: TRBJ1-2; V: TRBV18; D: TRBD1; CDR3: CASSPVRGDYGYTF; DNA: TGTGCCAGCTCACCAGTCAGGGGGGACTATGGCTACACCTTC
size: .; J: TRBJ1-2; V: TRBV15; D: .; CDR3: CATSRNRDEDGYTF; DNA: TGTGCCACCAGCAGGAACAGGGACGAGGATGGCTACACCTTC
size: many; J: TRBJ2-7; V: TRBV11-2; D: .; CDR3: CASSVSYEQYF; DNA: TGCGCCAGCAGTGTCTCCTACGAGCAGTACTTC
size: .; J: TRBJ1-6; V: TRBV7-2; D: .; CDR3: CASSLDRTENSPLHF; DNA: TGTGCCAGCAGCTTAGATCGGACAGAGAATTCACCCCTCCACTTT
size: few; J: TRBJ2-7; V: TRBV6-2/TRBV6-3; D: TRBD1; CDR3: CASSYLGTGGGYEQYF; DNA: TGTGCCAGCAGTTACCTCGGGACAGGCGGAGGGTACGAGCAGTACTTC
size: few; J: TRBJ1-1; V: TRBV5-1; D: .; CDR3: CASSYDRGGAFF; DNA: TGCGCCAGCAGCTACGACCGGGGAGGAGCTTTCTTT
size: .; J: TRBJ2-7; V: TRBV19; D: .; CDR3: CASSFSAGSSYEQYF; DNA: TGTGCCAGTAGTTTTTCGGCGGGATCCTCCTACGAGCAGTACTTC
size: .; J: TRBJ2-7; V: TRBV7-9; D: .; CDR3: CASSSFRLVDEQYF; DNA: TGTGCCAGCAGCTCTTTCCGACTAGTTGACGAGCAGTACTTC
size: few; J: TRBJ1-1; V: TRBV7-9; D: .; CDR3: CASSSRTFRNTEAFF; DNA: TGTGCCAGCAGCTCGAGGACGTTTCGGAACACTGAAGCTTTCTTT
size: few; J: TRBJ2-6; V: TRBV10-3; D: .; CDR3: CAISEQGVGANVLTF; DNA: TGTGCCATCAGTGAGCAGGGAGTTGGGGCCAACGTCCTGACTTTC
size: many; J: TRBJ1-4; V: TRBV21-1; D: .; CDR3: CASSNGNNEKLFF; DNA: TGTGCCAGCAGCAACGGGAATAATGAAAAACTGTTTTTT
size: .; J: TRBJ1-1; V: TRBV5-1; D: .; CDR3: CASRLDTEAFF; DNA: TGCGCCAGCAGACTAGACACAGAAGCTTTCTTT
size: .; J: TRBJ2-7; V: TRBV2; D: TRBD2; CDR3: CASRYRGLAGGYEQYF; DNA: TGTGCCAGCAGATATAGGGGACTAGCGGGGGGCTACGAGCAGTACTTC
size: .; J: TRBJ2-2; V: TRBV12-5; D: .; CDR3: CASGFSGQYTGELFF; DNA: TGTGCTAGTGGTTTCTCTGGACAGTACACCGGGGAGCTGTTTTTT
size: few; J: TRBJ2-3; V: TRBV2; D: .; CDR3: CASSDVIDSTDTQYF; DNA: TGTGCCAGCAGTGACGTGATCGATAGCACAGATACGCAGTATTTT
size: few; J: TRBJ2-7; V: TRBV6-6; D: .; CDR3: CASSRDSYDEQYF; DNA: TGTGCCAGCAGTCGGGACTCTTATGACGAGCAGTACTTC
size: .; J: TRBJ2-2; V: TRBV12-3/TRBV12-4; D: TRBD2; CDR3: CASTPSGSTGELFF; DNA: TGTGCCAGCACCCCTAGCGGGAGTACCGGGGAGCTGTTTTTT